This TCR beta chain was obtained from a study of T cell responses to AZD1222 COVID-19 vaccine. Study results and caveats: Baseline serology detected seropositivity in only 5 to 7 AZD1222 recipients. The study found vaccine-associated CD4 TCRs spanning spike, dominant at 160-218 and 743-854. All repertoire sampling was performed exclusively after the peak T cell response.

To note about this clone: Its target is unknown.

Trimming cost V 4 bases and J 1 base; bases outside gene matches: 6. The CDR3 runs 15 residues. Germline values: CDR1 LGHNT, CDR2 FRNRAP. Profiling relied on immunoSEQ multiplex PCR, and the TCRdb table lists in-frame clones only, not all of them. This sample yields over 85,000 clones, of which roughly 84% are seen a single time; 15% to 20% belongs to the top ten. The V call is TRBV12-5, the J call TRBJ1-1; 7 bases are shared with TRBD1. The receptor was isolated from an adult in good health. This specimen was peripheral blood, taken on day 0 of AZD1222 vaccination. CDR3 protein: CASGSTRGRNTEAFF. As DNA, the CDR3 is TGTGCTAGTGGTTCAACGAGGGGGCGGAACACTGAAGCTTTCTTT.